This entry lists 3 T cell receptor beta chains sequenced from one sample in a study of cytomegalovirus exposure and HLA in healthy donors. Both 60 Vbeta primers and 13 Jbeta primers went into the PCR. Method: immunoSEQ multiplex PCR; TCRdb's copy keeps in-frame clones and lacks some. Of under 200,000 clones detected, more than 70% appear once; the ten largest clones hold roughly 7.1%. Sample: PBMCs. These receptors were taken from a woman aged 40 to 50 in good health and CMV-seropositive.

The V gene is TRBV6-1, the J gene TRBJ2-6; 9 bases fit TRBD1. Germline trimming cut 1 base from V and 0 bases from J; bases unmatched to any gene: 7. The CDR3 has 19 amino acids. Per germline, CDR1 MNHNS and CDR2 SASEGT. The CDR3 DNA is TGTGCCAGCAGTGAAGTAAATTCGGGACAGGGCTCTGGGGCCAACGTCCTGACTTTC. Protein sequence: CASSEVNSGQGSGANVLTF.

The chain carries TRBV28 and TRBJ1-1; TRBD1 matches at 7 bases. Germline CDR1 reads MDHEN; CDR2 reads SYDVKM. After removal of 9 bases from V and 1 base from J, the junction contained 11 bases not matched to a gene. CDR3 size: 15 residues. CDR3 amino acids: CASLRQGRTNTEAFF. CDR3 coding DNA: TGTGCCAGTCTACGACAGGGAAGGACGAACACTGAAGCTTTCTTT.

The chain combines TRBV2 with TRBJ1-5; 8 nucleotides line up with TRBD1. Per the germline V gene, CDR1 is SNHLY and CDR2 is FYNNEI. The CDR3 runs 14 residues. Trimming took 5 bases from V and 5 from J; bases not matched to a gene: 5. The CDR3 nucleotides are TGTGCCAGCAGTACACTACAGGGGGATCAGCCCCAGCATTTT. It is translated as CASSTLQGDQPQHF. The full variable domain, rest sourced from reference TRBV2 and TRBJ1-5, is EPEVTQTPSHQVTQMGQEVILRCVPISNHLYFYWYRQILGQKVEFLVSFYNNEISEKSEIFDDQFSVERPDGSNFTLKIRSTKLEDSAMYFCASSTLQGDQPQHFGDGTRLSIL.